This T cell receptor beta chain was sequenced in a study of a mutant IDH1 vaccine in newly diagnosed glioma. As for this clone: Its antigen is as yet unknown.

Data came from immunoSEQ multiplex PCR; TCRdb stores just in-frame clones and leaves some out. This sample has approximately 60,000 clones, with roughly three quarters found just once. Time point specified: week 23, last vaccination. The investigators gave 300 ug of mutant IDH1 20-mer peptide in each vaccine dose, together with topical imiquimod. Specimen: PBMCs, collected from a glioma patient whose treatment included an IDH1 peptide vaccine. The sequence came from a woman in her 40s with glioma. Some clones in this sample may be carry-over from other donors' samples.

CDR3 DNA sequence: TGTGCCAGCAGTTGGGGGGTCGGTGAAAAACTGTTTTTT. Residues: CASSWGVGEKLFF. The gene calls are TRBV6-5 and TRBJ1-4, with D possibly matching TRBD1 (5 bases). The CDR3 consists of 13 residues. CDR1 is MNHEY, CDR2 SVGAGI, per germline. V dropped 4 bases and J dropped 7 bases, with 10 bases sitting between them.